A single sample gave rise to the 27 T cell receptor beta chains below, sequenced in a study of shared T cell receptors in the human thymus. Produced via immunoSEQ multiplex PCR; TCRdb's table is partial and in-frame only. The table has about 380,000 clones, approximately 95% seen once. The sequenced material came from thymocytes. These receptors were obtained from a human donor.

The CDR3 region is CASSDPGLAGEFITGELFF. As DNA, the CDR3 is TGCGCCAGCAGTGACCCGGGACTAGCGGGAGAATTTATAACCGGGGAGCTGTTTTTT. The gene calls are TRBV10-1 and TRBJ2-2, with TRBD2 matching 14 bases. CDR3 size: 19 residues. Germline loops: CDR1 WNHNN, CDR2 SYGVQD (reference sequence). Losses at the gene ends were 3 bases for V and 5 bases for J; bases not matched to a gene: 11.

This clone was seen just once. This rearrangement joins TRBV7-2 to TRBJ2-7, with 8 nucleotides matching TRBD2. Unmatched junction bases numbered 18, after V lost 4 bases and J lost 1 base. The V gene's germline CDR1 is SGHTA and CDR2 FQGNSA. This CDR3 spans 19 amino acids. CDR3 DNA: TGTGCCAGCAGCTCACCAACTAGCGGAGCAAGTGGGGGATCCTACGAGCAGTACTTC. It is translated as CASSSPTSGASGGSYEQYF.

The chain has TRBV11-2 and TRBJ2-3, with no clear D. The V end was cut by 2 bases, the J end by 0 bases, with 18 bases between. This CDR3 contains 18 residues. CDR1 is SGHAT, CDR2 FQNNGV, per germline. DNA for the CDR3: TGTGCCAGCAGCTTAACCCCCCCCGGGCGCGCGAGCACAGATACGCAGTATTTT. Translating it yields CASSLTPPGRASTDTQYF.

This chain connects TRBV5-8 to TRBJ2-7; D might be TRBD2 (5 bases). CDR1 and CDR2 (germline): SGHTS, YDEGEE. CDR3 length: 13 amino acids. Deletions cut 0 bases from V and 11 bases from J, with 15 bases between. The DNA of the CDR3 is TGTGCCAGCAGCTTGGCCGGAGTGCGGGCCAAGTACTTC. Translating it yields CASSLAGVRAKYF.

As regards this clone: In the same sample, other DNA sequences code for this CDR3. V gene TRBV28 combines with J gene TRBJ1-1, with TRBD1 identical over 7 bases. The trim removed 1 base at V and 5 bases at J, leaving 7 bases unmatched. Germline CDR1 is MDHEN and CDR2 is SYDVKM. CDR3 size: 15 residues. The CDR3 DNA follows: TGTGCCAGCAGTTTATTTGGCAGGGGGGGGACTGAAGCTTTCTTT. Translation gives CASSLFGRGGTEAFF.

The chain has TRBV9 and TRBJ2-6; tentative D call: TRBD2 (5 bases). Trimming removed 4 bases from V and 0 bases from J, with 11 bases in between. CDR3 size: 16 residues. CDR1 SGDLS and CDR2 YYNGEE come from the germline V gene. DNA of the CDR3: TGTGCCAGCAGCCCCCGGAGGTCCTCTGGGGCCAACGTCCTGACTTTC. Protein product: CASSPRRSSGANVLTF.

The genes are TRBV30 and TRBJ2-2; 7 bases align to TRBD2. The CDR3 loop spans 16 amino acids. The V segment lost 5 bases and the J segment 0 bases; nucleotides outside the gene matches: 9. From germline, CDR1 is GTSNPN and CDR2 SVGIG (reference sequence). CDR3 region: CAWFSGYSPNTGELFF. In nucleotides, the CDR3 is TGTGCCTGGTTTAGCGGGTATTCACCGAACACCGGGGAGCTGTTTTTT.

CDR3 sequence: CASSPYRGQVQPQHF. CDR3 DNA sequence: TGTGCCAGCAGTCCCTACAGGGGGCAGGTTCAGCCCCAGCATTTT. The V call is TRBV6-1, the J call TRBJ1-5, with TRBD1 matching over 9 bases. V lost 5 bases to trimming and J lost 6 bases; unmatched junction nucleotides: 8. The CDR3 loop spans 15 amino acids. Germline V gives CDR1 MNHNS, CDR2 SASEGT.

The gene calls are TRBV7-3 and TRBJ2-7; 8 bases fit TRBD2. CDR1 is SGHTA, CDR2 FQGTGA, per germline. J was trimmed by 12 bases and V by 5 bases; bases with no gene match: 24. The CDR3 has 17 amino acids. The CDR3 protein is CASSPPPCSGKVYYGYF. In DNA form, the CDR3 reads TGTGCCAGCAGCCCCCCCCCGTGTAGCGGGAAGGTTTATTATGGGTACTTC.

This clone was picked up one time. The chain joins TRBV7-2 to TRBJ2-7; 12 nucleotides align to TRBD2. The V and J ends lost 5 bases and 9 bases, in that order; junction bases with no gene match: 17. The CDR3 loop spans 17 amino acids. Germline V gives CDR1 SGHTA, CDR2 FQGNSA. Written as DNA, the CDR3 is TGTGCCAGCAGCCCCGCCTCGGACCGACTAGCGGGAGCAGGGCAGTACTTC. Translating it yields CASSPASDRLAGAGQYF. The full variable domain, rest sourced from reference TRBV7-2 and TRBJ2-7, is GAGVSQSPSNKVTEKGKDVELRCDPISGHTALYWYRQSLGQGLEFLIYFQGNSAPDKSGLPSDRFSAERTGGSVSTLTIQRTQQEDSAVYLCASSPASDRLAGAGQYFGPGTRLTVT.

This rearrangement joins TRBV7-2 to TRBJ2-1, with D unresolved. The CDR3 totals 15 residues. Germline loops: CDR1 SGHTA, CDR2 FQGNSA. The V gene lost 4 bases and the J gene lost 4 bases, with 14 bases spanning the gap. CDR3 protein: CASSSLGISYNEQFF. The CDR3 DNA is TGTGCCAGCAGCTCATTAGGGATATCTTACAATGAGCAGTTCTTC.

The chain couples TRBV4-1 to TRBJ2-1, with 10 bases fitting TRBD2. Looked up from germline, CDR1 is MGHRA and CDR2 is YSYEKL. The CDR3 loop spans 16 amino acids. The junction had 9 bases not matched to a gene; V was cut back by 3 bases and J by 7 bases. The CDR3 nucleotides are TGCGCCAGCAGCCAGAGCGGGACTAGCGCTGGAAATGAGCAGTTCTTC. It codes for CASSQSGTSAGNEQFF.

The chain joins TRBV7-2 to TRBJ2-4; tentatively, D is TRBD1 (6 bases). This CDR3 is 13 amino acids long. Deletions cut 0 bases from V and 9 bases from J, with 9 bases between. Germline lookup yields CDR1 SGHTA and CDR2 FQGNSA. The CDR3 sequence is CASSLAQGGIQYF. The CDR3 bases are TGTGCCAGCAGCTTAGCACAGGGTGGCATTCAGTACTTC.

In its sample, this clone was seen a few times. This chain connects TRBV5-6 to TRBJ1-5; possible D gene TRBD1, 6 bases. The germline CDR1 and CDR2 sequences are SGHDT and YYEEEE. V lost 3 bases and J lost 2, with 12 bases in between. This CDR3 is 15 amino acids long. For the CDR3, the DNA is TGTGCCAGCAGCTCAGCACAGGGATGCAATCAGCCCCAGCATTTT. This encodes CASSSAQGCNQPQHF.

The chain has TRBV5-1 and TRBJ2-7, with TRBD2 identical over 8 bases. The ends lost 3 bases at V and 2 bases at J; junction bases unmatched: 10. CDR1 is SGHRS and CDR2 is YFSETQ in the germline V gene. The CDR3 consists of 16 residues. CDR3 region: CASSSSMGLGPYEQYF. The CDR3 nucleotides read TGCGCCAGCAGCTCCTCTATGGGACTAGGCCCCTACGAGCAGTACTTC.

The V call is TRBV14, the J call TRBJ2-1; possibly TRBD1 for D (5 bases). Germline V CDR1 and CDR2: SGHDN, FVKESK. CDR3 length: 14 residues. V gave up 3 bases and J gave up 5 bases, with 11 bases separating them. CDR3 coding DNA: TGTGCCAGCAGCCAGAACAGGTTTGACAATGAGCAGTTCTTC. It translates to CASSQNRFDNEQFF.

V and J are TRBV29-1 and TRBJ1-1; TRBD1 might be the D (5 bases). This CDR3 spans 15 amino acids. The V gene lost 5 bases and the J gene lost 3 bases, with 19 bases spanning the gap. Germline lookup yields CDR1 SQVTM and CDR2 ANQGSEA. The CDR3 DNA sequence: TGCAGCGTTTATTTTAAGGGTGGGGGTGACACTGAAGCTTTCTTT. This sequence encodes CSVYFKGGGDTEAFF.

J is TRBJ1-2 and V is TRBV10-3, with a weak D call TRBD1 (5 bases). Germline values: CDR1 ENHRY, CDR2 SYGVKD. CDR3 length equals 15 residues. V was trimmed by 0 bases and J by 4 bases, leaving 12 bases between them. CDR3 region: CAISESTGDGYGYTF. CDR3 bases: TGTGCCATCAGTGAGTCAACAGGAGATGGCTATGGCTACACCTTC.

The chain combines TRBV19 with TRBJ2-3; D possibly matches TRBD1 or TRBD2 (5 bases each). This CDR3 spans 17 amino acids. The germline gives CDR1 LNHDA, CDR2 SQIVND (reference sequence). Trimming removed 1 base from V and 1 base from J, with 15 bases in between. The CDR3 DNA reads as TGTGCCAGTAGTATAGGAGGAACTTGGGACCGCACAGATACGCAGTATTTT. Its translation: CASSIGGTWDRTDTQYF.

J is TRBJ1-4 and V is TRBV11-2; D is ambiguous. Germline lookup yields CDR1 SGHAT and CDR2 FQNNGV. The CDR3 is made up of 15 amino acids. Trimming shortened V by 2 bases and J by 0 bases, and 7 bases separated the two germline ends. This chain's CDR3 is CASSLLVATNEKLFF. CDR3 nucleotide sequence: TGTGCCAGCAGCTTACTGGTGGCAACTAATGAAAAACTGTTTTTT.

The chain has TRBV14 and TRBJ1-2; TRBD1 matches at 12 bases. This CDR3 region has 16 residues. The germline gives CDR1 SGHDN, CDR2 FVKESK. V shed 6 bases, J shed 6 bases, and the junction held 11 bases outside the gene matches. The CDR3 sequence: CASSPHRDRGQDGYTF. In DNA form, the CDR3 reads TGTGCCAGCAGTCCCCACCGGGACAGGGGGCAGGATGGCTACACCTTC.

The chain has TRBV29-1 and TRBJ2-7; 11 bases map to TRBD2. This CDR3 region has 14 residues. Germline V CDR1 and CDR2: SQVTM, ANQGSEA. Trimming cost V 6 bases and J 2 bases; bases outside gene matches: 6. In nucleotides, the CDR3 is TGCAGCGTCCGAACTAGCGGGAGCACCTACGAGCAGTACTTC. It codes for CSVRTSGSTYEQYF.

The rearrangement joins TRBV30 to TRBJ2-2, with D maybe TRBD2 (6 bases). The germline CDR1 and CDR2 sequences are GTSNPN and SVGIG (reference sequence). The CDR3 has 14 amino acids. With 5 bases removed from V and 2 bases from J, the gap between germline ends came to 12 bases. The CDR3 region has the DNA TGTGCCTGGGCCCTAGCGCTAAACACCGGGGAGCTGTTTTTT. Residues: CAWALALNTGELFF. Combining the CDR3 with reference TRBV30 and TRBJ2-2 gives the whole variable domain SQTIHQWPATLVQPVGSPLSLECTVEGTSNPNLYWYRQAAGRGLQLLFYSVGIGQISSEVPQNLSASRPQDRQFILSSKKLLLSDSGFYLCAWALALNTGELFFGEGSRLTVL.

The chain recombines TRBV10-3 with TRBJ2-5; tentatively, D is TRBD2 (8 bases). CDR3 length: 17 residues. Germline loops: CDR1 ENHRY, CDR2 SYGVKD. The V end lost 0 bases, the J end lost 3 bases, and 17 bases lay between the germline ends. The CDR3 loop is CAISESGREGAKETQYF. Written as DNA, the CDR3 is TGTGCCATCAGTGAGTCGGGCCGGGAGGGGGCAAAAGAGACCCAGTACTTC.

J is TRBJ2-7 and V is TRBV9; 7 positions agree with TRBD2. The CDR3 length is 18 residues. The trim removed 4 bases at V and 2 bases at J, leaving 18 bases unmatched. The germline gives CDR1 SGDLS, CDR2 YYNGEE. CDR3 region: CASSPRERLTHSTYEQYF. CDR3 nucleotide sequence: TGTGCCAGCAGCCCGCGGGAGCGATTGACACATAGCACCTACGAGCAGTACTTC. The whole variable domain, filled in from reference TRBV9 and TRBJ2-7, reads DSGVTQTPKHLITATGQRVTLRCSPRSGDLSVYWYQQSLDQGLQFLIQYYNGEERAKGNILERFSAQQFPDLHSELNLSSLELGDSALYFCASSPRERLTHSTYEQYFGPGTRLTVT.

This rearrangement joins TRBV15 to TRBJ2-1, with TRBD2 identical over 8 bases. Germline trimming cut 3 bases from V and 4 bases from J; bases unmatched to any gene: 14. Germline-derived CDR1 and CDR2 are LNHNV and YYDKDF (reference sequence). The CDR3 contains 18 residues. This CDR3 reads CATSSLAGLGWEYNEQFF. The CDR3 DNA follows: TGTGCCACCAGCAGCCTAGCGGGTCTTGGGTGGGAGTACAATGAGCAGTTCTTC.

The chain links TRBV21-1 to TRBJ2-2; the DNA was not used to check the table's D call, TRBD2. TRBV21-1 is a documented pseudogene. The CDR3 has 20 amino acids. This CDR3 reads CASSKVESGRLAANTGELFF. The CDR3 nucleotides read TGTGCCAGCAGCAAAGTGGAGTCGGGGCGACTAGCGGCGAACACCGGGGAGCTGTTTTTT.